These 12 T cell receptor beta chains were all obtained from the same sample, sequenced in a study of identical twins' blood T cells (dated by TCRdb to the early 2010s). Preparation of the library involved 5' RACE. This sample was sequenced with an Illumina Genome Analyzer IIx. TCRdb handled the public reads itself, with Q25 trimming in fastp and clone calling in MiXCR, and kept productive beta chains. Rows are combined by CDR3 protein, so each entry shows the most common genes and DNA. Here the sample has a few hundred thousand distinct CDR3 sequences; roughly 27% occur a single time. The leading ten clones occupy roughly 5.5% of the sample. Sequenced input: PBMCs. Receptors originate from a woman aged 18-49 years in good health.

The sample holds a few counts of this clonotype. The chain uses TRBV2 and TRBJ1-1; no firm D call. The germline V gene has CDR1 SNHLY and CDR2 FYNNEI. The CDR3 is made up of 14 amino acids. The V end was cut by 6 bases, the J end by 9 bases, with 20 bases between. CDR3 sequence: CASRSMGLTNQAFF. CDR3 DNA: TGTGCCAGCAGATCGATGGGCCTCACGAATCAAGCTTTCTTT. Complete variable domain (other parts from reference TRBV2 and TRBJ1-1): EPEVTQTPSHQVTQMGQEVILRCVPISNHLYFYWYRQILGQKVEFLVSFYNNEISEKSEIFDDQFSVERPDGSNFTLKIRSTKLEDSAMYFCASRSMGLTNQAFFGQGTRLTVV.

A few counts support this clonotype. DNA of the CDR3: TGCAGTGCGAGGACCGGGAGGAATTCACCCCTCCACTTT. Its translation: CSARTGRNSPLHF. The chain uses TRBV20-1 and TRBJ1-6; no clear D. Germline V gene lookup returns CDR1 DFQATT and CDR2 SNEGSKA (reference sequence). The CDR3 runs to 13 residues. Trimming cost V 6 bases and J 7 bases, with 13 bases left between them.

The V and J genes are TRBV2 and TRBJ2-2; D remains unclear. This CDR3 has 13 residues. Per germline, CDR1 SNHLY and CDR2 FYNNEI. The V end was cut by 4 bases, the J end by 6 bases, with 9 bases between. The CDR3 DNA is TGTGCCAGCAGTGCCAGAGAGGCCGGGGAGCTGTTTTTT. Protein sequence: CASSAREAGELFF.

The CDR3 region has the DNA TGTGCCAGCAGCTCCACATGGGAAGATACGCAGTATTTT. Protein sequence: CASSSTWEDTQYF. This chain joins TRBV11-2 and TRBJ2-3; D uncertain. The CDR3 covers 13 residues. The germline V gene encodes CDR1 SGHAT and CDR2 FQNNGV. Trimming left V 4 bases short and J 5 bases short, with 10 bases between.

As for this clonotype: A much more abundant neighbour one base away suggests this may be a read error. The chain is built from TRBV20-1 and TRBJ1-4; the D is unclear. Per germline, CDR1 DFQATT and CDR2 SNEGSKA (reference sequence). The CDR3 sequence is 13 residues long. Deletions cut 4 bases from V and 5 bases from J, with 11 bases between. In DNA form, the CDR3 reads TGCAGTGCTACTAGACATGCCAATGAAAAACTGTTTTTT. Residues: CSATRHANEKLFF.

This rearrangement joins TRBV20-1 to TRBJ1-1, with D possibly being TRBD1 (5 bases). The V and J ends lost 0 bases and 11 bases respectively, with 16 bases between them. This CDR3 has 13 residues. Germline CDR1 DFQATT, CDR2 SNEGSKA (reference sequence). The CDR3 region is CSAREGRVRMAFF. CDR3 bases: TGCAGTGCTAGAGAGGGCAGGGTGCGTATGGCTTTCTTT.

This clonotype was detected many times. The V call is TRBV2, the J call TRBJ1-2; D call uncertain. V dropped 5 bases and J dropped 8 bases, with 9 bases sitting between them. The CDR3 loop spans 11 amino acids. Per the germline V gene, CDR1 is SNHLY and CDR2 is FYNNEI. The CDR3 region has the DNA TGTGCCAGCAGTATAGGCTCCGGCTACACCTTC. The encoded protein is CASSIGSGYTF.

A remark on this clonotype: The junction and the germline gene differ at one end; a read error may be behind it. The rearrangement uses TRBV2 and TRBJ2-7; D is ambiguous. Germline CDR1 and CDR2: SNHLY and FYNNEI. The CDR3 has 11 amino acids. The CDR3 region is CASGRQVMVGF. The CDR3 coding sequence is TGTGCCAGCGGGCGTCAGGTGATGGTCGGCTTC.

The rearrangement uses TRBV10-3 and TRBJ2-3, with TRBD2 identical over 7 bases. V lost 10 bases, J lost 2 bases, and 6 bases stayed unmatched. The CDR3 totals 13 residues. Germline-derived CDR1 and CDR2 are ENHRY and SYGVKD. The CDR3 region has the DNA TGTGCCACCACGGGACTAATCACAGATACGCAGTATTTT. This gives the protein CATTGLITDTQYF.

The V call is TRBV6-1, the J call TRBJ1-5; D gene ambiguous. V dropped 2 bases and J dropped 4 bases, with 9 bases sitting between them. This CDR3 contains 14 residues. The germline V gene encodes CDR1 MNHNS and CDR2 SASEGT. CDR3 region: CASSEKGPNQPQHF. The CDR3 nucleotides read TGTGCCAGCAGTGAAAAGGGCCCAAATCAGCCCCAGCATTTT.

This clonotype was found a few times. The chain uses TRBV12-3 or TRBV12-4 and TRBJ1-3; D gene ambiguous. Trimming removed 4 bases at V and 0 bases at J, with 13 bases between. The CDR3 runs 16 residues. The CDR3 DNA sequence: TGTGCCAGCAGTTACTCCGGGTCCATCTCTGGAAACACCATATATTTT. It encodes CASSYSGSISGNTIYF.

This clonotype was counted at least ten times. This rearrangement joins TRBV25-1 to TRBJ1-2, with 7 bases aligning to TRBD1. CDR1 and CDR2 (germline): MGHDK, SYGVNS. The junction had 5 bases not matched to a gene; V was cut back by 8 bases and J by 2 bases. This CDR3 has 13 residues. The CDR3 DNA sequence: TGTGCCAGCCGTCGACAGGGAAACTATGGCTACACCTTC. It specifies CASRRQGNYGYTF.